This TCR beta chain was sequenced in a study of T-cell memory formation after mild COVID-19. Across the study: The two donors had largely donor-specific TCR clusters. Study-level findings and limits: Mainly in CM and EM were contracting CD4+ clones; CD8+ were in EMRA.

The authors produced TCR alpha and TCR beta cDNA libraries with sample barcodes and UMIs by 5'RACE using constant-segment primers. In TCRdb, the 5' RACE reads were re-called with MiXCR into one record per CDR3 protein. Among roughly 350,000 distinct CDR3 sequences listed, about 13% were seen once. Turning to this clonotype: Its antigen is undetermined.

V lost 8 bases, J lost 5 bases, and 9 bases lay in between. The CDR3 length is 12 residues. The sequence came from a man aged 18 to 30 who had mild COVID-19 (a few samples of this study predate the infection). Cell type and time point are not known. Sample: PBMCs or a T cell subset sorted from them (not recorded which). The V gene is TRBV12-3 or TRBV12-4, the J gene TRBJ2-2; no definite D call. Here the CDR3 DNA reads TGTGCCAGCGACCGGGTAACCGGGGAGCTGTTTTTT. It yields the protein CASDRVTGELFF.